Listed here is a single TCR beta chain. Its antigen is still unknown. The record originates from a study of cytomegalovirus exposure and HLA in healthy donors. Both 60 Vbeta primers and 13 Jbeta primers went into the PCR. Only in-frame clones appear in the TCRdb table, and some are missing; sequencing was by immunoSEQ multiplex PCR. The table includes about 140,000 clones, about 80% detected once. Overall study findings and caveats: A later analysis reportedly found fewer N-insertions in an Asian-associated ancestry cluster than the roughly 700-donor mean.

The germline gives CDR1 SNHLY, CDR2 FYNNEI. This CDR3 spans 14 amino acids. V was trimmed by 1 base and J by 2 bases, leaving 8 bases between them. The V call is TRBV2, the J call TRBJ1-1; D is unclear. The sequence derives from a male donor in good health and CMV-seronegative. Sequenced material: PBMCs. In nucleotides, the CDR3 is TGTGCCAGCAGTGAAGACATACCAAACACTGAAGCTTTCTTT. It codes for CASSEDIPNTEAFF.